This T cell receptor (beta chain) came from a study of control samples from healthy donors and cancer patients. The table came from immunoSEQ multiplex PCR; TCRdb's copy has only in-frame clones and leaves some out. Of roughly 18,000 clones listed, approximately 80% are singletons. In germline, CDR1 is SGHTA, CDR2 FQGNSA. The CDR3 runs 15 residues. Trimming at V came to 5 bases and at J to 1 base, leaving 5 bases not matched to a gene. This chain uses TRBV7-2 with TRBJ2-3, with 8 bases fitting TRBD2. This sequence was found in a woman aged 70-85 years with lung cancer. Specimen: PBMCs. Here the CDR3 reads CASSRTSPRTDTQYF. As DNA, the CDR3 is TGTGCCAGCAGCCGGACTAGCCCGCGCACAGATACGCAGTATTTT. Filled out from reference TRBV7-2 and TRBJ2-3, the complete variable domain reads GAGVSQSPSNKVTEKGKDVELRCDPISGHTALYWYRQSLGQGLEFLIYFQGNSAPDKSGLPSDRFSAERTGGSVSTLTIQRTQQEDSAVYLCASSRTSPRTDTQYFGPGTRLTVL.